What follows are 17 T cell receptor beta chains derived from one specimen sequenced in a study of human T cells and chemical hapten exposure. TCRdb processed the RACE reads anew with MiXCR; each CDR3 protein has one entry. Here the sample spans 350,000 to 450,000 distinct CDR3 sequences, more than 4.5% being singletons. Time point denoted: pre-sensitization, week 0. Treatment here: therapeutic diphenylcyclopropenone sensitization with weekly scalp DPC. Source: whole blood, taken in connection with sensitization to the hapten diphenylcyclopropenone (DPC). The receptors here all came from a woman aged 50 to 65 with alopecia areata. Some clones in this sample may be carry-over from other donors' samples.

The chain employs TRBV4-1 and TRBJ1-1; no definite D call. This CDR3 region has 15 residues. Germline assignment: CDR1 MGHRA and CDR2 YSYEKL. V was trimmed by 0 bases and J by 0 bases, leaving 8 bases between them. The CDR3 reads CASSQDMAMNTEAFF. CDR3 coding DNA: TGCGCCAGCAGCCAAGACATGGCAATGAACACTGAAGCTTTCTTT.

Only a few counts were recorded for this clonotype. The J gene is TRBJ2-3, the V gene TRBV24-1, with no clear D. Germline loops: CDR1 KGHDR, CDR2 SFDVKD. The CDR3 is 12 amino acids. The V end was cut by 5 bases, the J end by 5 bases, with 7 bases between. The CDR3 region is CATSGGGDTQYF. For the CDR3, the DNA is TGTGCCACCAGTGGGGGTGGAGATACGCAGTATTTT.

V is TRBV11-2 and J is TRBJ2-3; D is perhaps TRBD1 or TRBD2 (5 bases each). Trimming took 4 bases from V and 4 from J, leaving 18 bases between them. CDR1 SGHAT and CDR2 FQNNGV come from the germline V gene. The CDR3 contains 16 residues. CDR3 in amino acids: CASSSGRVRGSDTQYF. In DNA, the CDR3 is TGTGCCAGCAGCTCAGGCAGGGTGAGGGGCTCAGATACGCAGTATTTT.

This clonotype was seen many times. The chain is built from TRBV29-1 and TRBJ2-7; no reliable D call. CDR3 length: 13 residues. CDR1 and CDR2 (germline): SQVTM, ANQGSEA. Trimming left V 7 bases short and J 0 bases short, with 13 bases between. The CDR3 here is CSAKGVSSYEQYF. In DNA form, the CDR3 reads TGCAGCGCCAAAGGCGTCAGCTCCTACGAGCAGTACTTC.

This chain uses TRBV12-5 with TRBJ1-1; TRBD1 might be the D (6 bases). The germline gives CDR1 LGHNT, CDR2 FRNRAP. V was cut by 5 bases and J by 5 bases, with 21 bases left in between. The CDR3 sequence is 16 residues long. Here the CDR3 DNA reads TGTGCTAGTGGTCCCGGAGGGGGGGATGAGATTACTGAAGCTTTCTTT. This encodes CASGPGGGDEITEAFF. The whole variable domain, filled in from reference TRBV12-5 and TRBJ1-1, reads DARVTQTPRHKVTEMGQEVTMRCQPILGHNTVFWYRQTMMQGLELLAYFRNRAPLDDSGMPKDRFSAEMPDATLATLKIQPSEPRDSAVYFCASGPGGGDEITEAFFGQGTRLTVV.

DNA of the CDR3: TGTGCCAGCAGCCCAGGACAGGGAGTGCCCTACGAGCAGTACTTC. Translated, it gives CASSPGQGVPYEQYF. The rearrangement joins TRBV7-6 to TRBJ2-7; TRBD1 agrees at 8 bases. The ends lost 5 bases at V and 2 bases at J; junction bases unmatched: 8. The CDR3 contains 15 residues. The germline gives CDR1 SGHVS, CDR2 FNYEAQ.

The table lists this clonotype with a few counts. CDR3 in DNA: TGTGCCAGCAGCGACAGCCCGGCTTCACCCCTCCACTTT. It specifies CASSDSPASPLHF. The V call is TRBV27, the J call TRBJ1-6; maybe TRBD1 (5 bases). V was pared by 6 bases and J by 9 bases, with 12 bases between. Germline-derived CDR1 and CDR2 are MNHEY and SMNVEV (reference sequence). The length of the CDR3 is 13 residues.

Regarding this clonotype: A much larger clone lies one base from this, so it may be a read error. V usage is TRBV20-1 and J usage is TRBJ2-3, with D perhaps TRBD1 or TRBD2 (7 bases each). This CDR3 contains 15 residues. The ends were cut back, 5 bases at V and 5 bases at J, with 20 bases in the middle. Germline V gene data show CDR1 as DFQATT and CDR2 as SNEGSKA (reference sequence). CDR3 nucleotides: TGCAGTGCTTCCCCTATACAGGGGAGGGTAGATACGCAGTATTTT. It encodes CSASPIQGRVDTQYF.

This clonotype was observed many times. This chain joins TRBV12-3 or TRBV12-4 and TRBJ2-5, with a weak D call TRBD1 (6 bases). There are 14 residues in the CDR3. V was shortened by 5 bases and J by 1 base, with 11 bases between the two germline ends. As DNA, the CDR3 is TGTGCCAGCAGTCTAGGACAGCCCCAAGAGACCCAGTACTTC. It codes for CASSLGQPQETQYF.

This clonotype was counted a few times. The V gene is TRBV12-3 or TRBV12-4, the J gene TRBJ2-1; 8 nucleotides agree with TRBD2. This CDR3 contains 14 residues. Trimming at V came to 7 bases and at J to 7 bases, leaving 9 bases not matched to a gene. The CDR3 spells CASKRREAMNEQFF. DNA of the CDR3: TGTGCCAGCAAAAGGCGGGAGGCAATGAATGAGCAGTTCTTC.

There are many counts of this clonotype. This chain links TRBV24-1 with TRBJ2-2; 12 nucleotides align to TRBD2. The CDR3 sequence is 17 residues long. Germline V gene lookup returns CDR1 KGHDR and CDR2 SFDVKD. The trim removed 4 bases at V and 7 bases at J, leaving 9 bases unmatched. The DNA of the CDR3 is TGTGCCACCAGTGACCCACGGACTAGCGGGGCGAACGGGGAGCTGTTTTTT. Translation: CATSDPRTSGANGELFF.

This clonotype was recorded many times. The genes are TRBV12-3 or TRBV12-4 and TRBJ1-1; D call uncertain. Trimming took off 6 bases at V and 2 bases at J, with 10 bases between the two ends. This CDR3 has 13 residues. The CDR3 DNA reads TGTGCCAGCAGGTCAGTAAGCAACACTGAAGCTTTCTTT. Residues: CASRSVSNTEAFF.

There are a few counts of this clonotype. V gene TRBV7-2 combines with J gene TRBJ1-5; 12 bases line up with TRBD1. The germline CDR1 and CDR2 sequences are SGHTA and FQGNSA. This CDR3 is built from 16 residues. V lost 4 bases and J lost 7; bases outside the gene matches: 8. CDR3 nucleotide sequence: TGTGCCAGCAGCTATCCCGGGACAGGGGGCGCGCAGCCCCAGCATTTT. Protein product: CASSYPGTGGAQPQHF.

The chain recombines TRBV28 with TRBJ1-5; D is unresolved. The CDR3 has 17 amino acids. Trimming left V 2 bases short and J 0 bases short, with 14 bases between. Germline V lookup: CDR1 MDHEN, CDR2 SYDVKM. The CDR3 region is CASSLGPAFYSNQPQHF. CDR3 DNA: TGTGCCAGCAGTTTAGGACCTGCGTTTTATAGCAATCAGCCCCAGCATTTT.

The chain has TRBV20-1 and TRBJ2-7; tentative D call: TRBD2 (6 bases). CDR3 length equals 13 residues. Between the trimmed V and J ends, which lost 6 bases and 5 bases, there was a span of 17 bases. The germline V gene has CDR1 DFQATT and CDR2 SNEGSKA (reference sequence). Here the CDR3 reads CSAFLAYGNEQYF. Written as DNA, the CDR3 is TGCAGTGCATTTCTAGCGTACGGGAACGAGCAGTACTTC.

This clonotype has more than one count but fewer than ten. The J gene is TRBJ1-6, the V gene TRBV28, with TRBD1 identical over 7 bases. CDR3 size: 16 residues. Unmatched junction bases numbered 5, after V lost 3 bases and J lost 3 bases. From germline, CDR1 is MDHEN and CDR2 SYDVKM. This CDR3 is CASSFGQGVYNSPLHF. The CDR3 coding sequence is TGTGCCAGCAGTTTCGGGCAGGGGGTCTATAATTCACCCCTCCACTTT.

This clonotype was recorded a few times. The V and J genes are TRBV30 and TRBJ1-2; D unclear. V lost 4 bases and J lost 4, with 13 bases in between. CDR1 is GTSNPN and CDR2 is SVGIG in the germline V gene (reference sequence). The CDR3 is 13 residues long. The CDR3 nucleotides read TGTGCCTGGAACCGGCGGGGTTCCTATGGCTACACCTTC. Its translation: CAWNRRGSYGYTF.